The TCR beta chain under discussion was sequenced for a study of read filtering for tumor transcriptome and immune sequencing. Study-wide points: Even smaller IR-seq throughput identified most shared clonotypes. Around 82% of IR-seq clonotypes had a single read, yet these held roughly 3.3% of reads.

This library used about 400 ng RNA and molecular barcoded adaptors spanning alpha/delta and beta/gamma chains. Each CDR3 protein gets one entry after TCRdb re-called the reads with MiXCR. The profile shows 100,000 to 150,000 distinct CDR3 sequences, less than 15% of them singletons. This clonotype was seen at least ten times. The target antigen is unknown. After removal of 8 bases from V and 3 bases from J, the junction contained 8 bases not matched to a gene. This CDR3 has 14 residues. Germline CDR1 reads SNHLY; CDR2 reads FYNNEI. The TCR comes from a donor at least 40 years old with multiple myeloma. Sequencing input: a population of CD138-negative cells sorted from bone marrow. The genes are TRBV2 and TRBJ2-5; 8 bases map to TRBD1. Here the CDR3 DNA reads TGTGCCAGCTGGGGGACAGGTTTCGAAGAGACCCAGTACTTC. Amino acids: CASWGTGFEETQYF.